This T cell receptor (beta chain) was found in a study of CD8+ T cells in alopecia areata. On the study more broadly: Among treated patients, oral tofacitinib was administered at 5 to 10 mg twice daily.

About this clone: Its target is unknown.

Regarding the study as a whole: Lesional scalp exceeded normal scalp in clonality, especially in alopecia totalis/universalis. The study found TCR sharing across patients less clear than in mice, possibly for HLA reasons.

Following RNA extraction, reverse transcription yielded cDNA that acted as the sequencing template. Generated by immunoSEQ multiplex PCR, the TCRdb table keeps only in-frame clones and is missing some. The sample gives about 64,000 clones, about half of which show up once; around 20% is in the top ten. Described treatment: oral pan-JAK inhibitor, 5-10 mg twice daily. The specimen comprised CD8+ T cells sorted from blood, sampled around week 37, from a patient treated with tofacitinib. The receptor's source is a human donor with alopecia areata.

The CDR3 sequence: CASSTPGAGGPMGSYNEQFF. DNA for the CDR3: TGTGCCAGCAGTACCCCTGGGGCGGGAGGGCCGATGGGCTCCTACAATGAGCAGTTCTTC. The J gene is TRBJ2-1, the V gene TRBV27; 9 nucleotides agree with TRBD2. The CDR3 spans 20 residues. The ends lost 5 bases at V and 0 bases at J; junction bases unmatched: 17. CDR1 MNHEY and CDR2 SMNVEV come from the germline V gene (reference sequence).